This is a list of T cell receptor beta chains from one sample in a study of human T cells and chemical hapten exposure. One entry per CDR3 protein results from TCRdb running MiXCR on the RACE reads. The table lists approximately 80,000 distinct CDR3 sequences, around 9.6% of them singletons. The starting material was whole blood, obtained in connection with sensitization to the hapten diphenylcyclopropenone (DPC). The source of these receptors is a woman between 25 and 40 years old with alopecia areata. Some clones in this sample may be carry-over from other donors' samples. The CDR3 runs from the conserved cysteine through the conserved F or W. Fields, in order: J gene, clone size, V gene, D gene, CDR3 DNA, CDR3 protein. A D gene is named only where the DNA matches it firmly. Where a row states a size, it is once, few, many or the class of an expanded clone; other rows omit it.

j_gene: TRBJ2-1; abundance: .; v_gene: TRBV4-3; d_gene: .; CDR3nt: TGCGCCAGCAGCCAAGATTTGGGCGATGAGCAGTTCTTC; CDR3aa: CASSQDLGDEQFF
j_gene: TRBJ1-1; abundance: few; v_gene: TRBV11-3; d_gene: TRBD1; CDR3nt: TGTGCCAGCAGCCCGCGGACAGGCTCGGGCACTGAAGCTTTCTTT; CDR3aa: CASSPRTGSGTEAFF
j_gene: TRBJ2-2; abundance: few; v_gene: TRBV28; d_gene: TRBD1; CDR3nt: TGTGCCAGCATCCATACAGGGGAAACCGGGGAGCTGTTTTTT; CDR3aa: CASIHTGETGELFF
j_gene: TRBJ1-5; abundance: few; v_gene: TRBV10-3; d_gene: TRBD1; CDR3nt: TGTGCCATCAGTGTCGGACAGGTTCAGCCCCAGCATTTT; CDR3aa: CAISVGQVQPQHF
j_gene: TRBJ2-1; abundance: many; v_gene: TRBV20-1; d_gene: .; CDR3nt: TGCAGTGCTCCCTCAGGGAGATGGAGCACAGGCGATGAGCAGTTCTTC; CDR3aa: CSAPSGRWSTGDEQFF
j_gene: TRBJ2-7; abundance: many; v_gene: TRBV5-1; d_gene: .; CDR3nt: TGCGCCAGCAGCCGAGGGACGGAGGGCTACGAGCAGTACTTC; CDR3aa: CASSRGTEGYEQYF
j_gene: TRBJ2-7; abundance: .; v_gene: TRBV6-2/TRBV6-3; d_gene: .; CDR3nt: TGTGCCAGCGGTGTAAGGTCGGCCCCGGACTACGAGCAGTACTTC; CDR3aa: CASGVRSAPDYEQYF
j_gene: TRBJ2-1; abundance: many; v_gene: TRBV29-1; d_gene: .; CDR3nt: TGCAGCGTTGGGACAGACGTGGGTGAGCAGTTCTTC; CDR3aa: CSVGTDVGEQFF
j_gene: TRBJ1-4; abundance: .; v_gene: TRBV7-2; d_gene: .; CDR3nt: TGTGCCAGCAGCTTTACAGGGCCGAATGAAAAACTGTTTTTT; CDR3aa: CASSFTGPNEKLFF
j_gene: TRBJ1-2; abundance: few; v_gene: TRBV7-2; d_gene: TRBD1; CDR3nt: TGTGCCAGCAGCTTAGCGCCGGCAGGGGGCCTCCCACCCTATGGCTACACCTTC; CDR3aa: CASSLAPAGGLPPYGYTF
j_gene: TRBJ2-6; abundance: once; v_gene: TRBV25-1; d_gene: .; CDR3nt: TGTGCCAGCGTGCCTGGGGCCAACGTCCTGACTTTC; CDR3aa: CASVPGANVLTF
j_gene: TRBJ1-2; abundance: many; v_gene: TRBV3-1; d_gene: .; CDR3nt: TGTGCCAGCAGCCAAGATGTACGGACCAACTATGGCTACACCTTC; CDR3aa: CASSQDVRTNYGYTF
j_gene: TRBJ2-2; abundance: many; v_gene: TRBV11-3; d_gene: .; CDR3nt: TGTGCCAGCAGCCCCCGCTCCGGGGAGCTGTTTTTT; CDR3aa: CASSPRSGELFF
j_gene: TRBJ1-5; abundance: many; v_gene: TRBV6-1; d_gene: .; CDR3nt: TGTGCCAGCAAAGGGAGAGGTGGCAATCAGCCCCAGCATTTT; CDR3aa: CASKGRGGNQPQHF
j_gene: TRBJ1-2; abundance: many; v_gene: TRBV20-1; d_gene: TRBD1; CDR3nt: TGCAGTGCTAGACGGGGACAGGCGTACACCTTC; CDR3aa: CSARRGQAYTF
j_gene: TRBJ2-7; abundance: .; v_gene: TRBV28; d_gene: TRBD2; CDR3nt: TGTGCCAGCAGTTTAAGCGGGAGTTTTTACGAGCAGTACTTC; CDR3aa: CASSLSGSFYEQYF
j_gene: TRBJ1-2; abundance: few; v_gene: TRBV29-1; d_gene: TRBD1; CDR3nt: TGCAGCGTTGATCGACTCCAGGGGGACTATGGCTACACCTTC; CDR3aa: CSVDRLQGDYGYTF
j_gene: TRBJ2-2; abundance: many; v_gene: TRBV7-9; d_gene: .; CDR3nt: TGTGCCAGCAGCTTAGCTGGGCTAACGAACACCGGGGAGCTGTTTTTT; CDR3aa: CASSLAGLTNTGELFF
j_gene: TRBJ2-5; abundance: many; v_gene: TRBV10-2; d_gene: TRBD2; CDR3nt: TGCGCCAGCAGTGAGCCCTCTAGCGGGAAAGAGACCCAGTACTTC; CDR3aa: CASSEPSSGKETQYF
j_gene: TRBJ2-5; abundance: many; v_gene: TRBV7-7; d_gene: .; CDR3nt: TGTGCCAGCAGCTTAGCGGGGGCCCGGGAGACCCAGTACTTC; CDR3aa: CASSLAGARETQYF
j_gene: TRBJ2-1; abundance: many; v_gene: TRBV7-9; d_gene: TRBD1; CDR3nt: TGTGCCAGCAGCGAGCAGGGGGAGAACAATGAGCAGTTCTTC; CDR3aa: CASSEQGENNEQFF
j_gene: TRBJ2-1; abundance: many; v_gene: TRBV19; d_gene: TRBD2; CDR3nt: TGTGCCTCTGGTCCGTACGGGACTAGTTACAATGAGCAGTTCTTC; CDR3aa: CASGPYGTSYNEQFF
j_gene: TRBJ1-1; abundance: many; v_gene: TRBV7-6; d_gene: .; CDR3nt: TGTGCCAGCAAGCGAAGTCAGGCCAACACTGAAGCTTTCTTT; CDR3aa: CASKRSQANTEAFF
j_gene: TRBJ2-6; abundance: .; v_gene: TRBV10-3; d_gene: .; CDR3nt: TGTGCCATCAGTGATATTACAGGCCAATCTGGGGCCAACGTCCTGACTTTC; CDR3aa: CAISDITGQSGANVLTF
j_gene: TRBJ2-3; abundance: .; v_gene: TRBV6-2/TRBV6-3; d_gene: TRBD2; CDR3nt: TGTGCCAGCAGTTACAATCAGGGAGGGTCAGATACGCAGTATTTT; CDR3aa: CASSYNQGGSDTQYF
j_gene: TRBJ2-3; abundance: .; v_gene: TRBV7-3; d_gene: .; CDR3nt: TGTGCCAGCAGCAACAGGGAATCGTCAGATACGCAGTATTTT; CDR3aa: CASSNRESSDTQYF
j_gene: TRBJ1-1; abundance: few; v_gene: TRBV5-4; d_gene: TRBD1; CDR3nt: TGTGCCAGCAGCCCACAGGGGGCAGGTGCCACTGAAGCTTTCTTT; CDR3aa: CASSPQGAGATEAFF